These 13 T cell receptor beta chains were sequenced from one sample in a study of blood T cells in healthy people across ages. It was with a sample-barcoded 5' primer and a J-beta primer mix that a second PCR of roughly 7 to 11 cycles was run. MiXCR was run by TCRdb on the 5' RACE reads, yielding one entry per CDR3 protein. Counted here are under 750,000 distinct CDR3 sequences, around 48% occurring once; the ten biggest clones make up around 25%. Sequencing was performed on blood. Receptors were obtained from a man older than 75 in good health.

This clonotype was recorded only once. The chain carries TRBV7-2 and TRBJ1-2; a possible D gene is TRBD1 (5 bases). The ends were cut back, 1 base at V and 8 bases at J, with 14 bases in the middle. CDR1 and CDR2 from the germline V gene are SGHTA and FQGNSA. The CDR3 length is 14 residues. This chain's CDR3 is CASSLEGTRGGYTF. The CDR3, as DNA: TGTGCCAGCAGCTTAGAGGGGACGAGGGGCGGCTACACCTTC.

The J gene is TRBJ2-7, the V gene TRBV2, with 10 bases identical to TRBD2. CDR1 is SNHLY, CDR2 FYNNEI, per germline. Trimming took 8 bases from V and 7 from J; bases not matched to a gene: 5. The length of the CDR3 is 12 residues. The CDR3 DNA reads as TGTGCCAGCCGGACTAGCGGTGGAGAGCAGTACTTC. This translates into CASRTSGGEQYF.

Concerning this clonotype itself: Since a much larger clone is just one base distant, this may be a read error. The chain couples TRBV20-1 to TRBJ2-3, with 11 bases that match TRBD2. Per the germline V gene, CDR1 is DFQATT and CDR2 is SNEGSKA (reference sequence). The CDR3 length is 13 residues. The CDR3 bases are TGCGGTGCGCGGACTAGCGGGACAGATACGCAGTATTTT. It yields the protein CGARTSGTDTQYF.

CDR3 nucleotides: TGTGCCATCGGGTTGAGGACCGGGGAGCTGTTTTTT. This encodes CAIGLRTGELFF. The chain combines TRBV10-3 with TRBJ2-2; D is undetermined. CDR1 ENHRY and CDR2 SYGVKD come from the germline V gene. The ends were cut back, 8 bases at V and 5 bases at J, with 9 bases in the middle. This CDR3 contains 12 residues.

This CDR3 reads CSPTLSVYEQYF. CDR3 nucleotide sequence: TGCAGTCCCACCCTTTCTGTCTACGAGCAGTACTTC. The chain links TRBV20-1 to TRBJ2-7; D remains ambiguous. This CDR3 contains 12 residues. Germline V gives CDR1 DFQATT, CDR2 SNEGSKA (reference sequence). V lost 8 bases, J lost 3 bases, and 14 bases lay in between.

V gene TRBV18 combines with J gene TRBJ2-7, with D perhaps matching TRBD1 or TRBD2 (5 bases each). Trimming removed 0 bases at V and 12 bases at J, with 18 bases between. The CDR3 length is 14 residues. CDR1 KGHSH and CDR2 LQKENI come from the germline V gene. For the CDR3, the DNA is TGTGCCAGCTCACCACCAATCCGACCGGGACCACCGTACTTC. Protein: CASSPPIRPGPPYF.

The rearrangement uses TRBV11-1 and TRBJ2-1, with TRBD2 matching over 13 bases. The J call may be wrong; the DNA end is better matched by TRBJ2-7. This CDR3 comprises 15 residues. The germline CDR1 and CDR2 sequences are SGHAT and FQDESV (reference sequence). The CDR3 region is CASSTGLAGVYEQYF. In DNA form, the CDR3 reads TGTGCCAGCAGCACTGGACTAGCGGGGGTCTACGAGCAGTACTTC.

Comment on this clonotype: One end of the junction varies from germline; a read error may be responsible. The chain couples TRBV7-2 to TRBJ2-7; 11 bases fit TRBD2. CDR1 and CDR2 from the germline V gene are SGHTA and FQGNSA. CDR3 length: 15 residues. The CDR3 nucleotides are TGTGCCAGCAGCTTAGTACTAGCGGGAGCACGCGAGCTGTACTTC. Residues: CASSLVLAGARELYF.

The chain recombines TRBV20-1 with TRBJ2-7; possibly TRBD1 for D (5 bases). From germline, CDR1 is DFQATT and CDR2 SNEGSKA (reference sequence). This CDR3 spans 15 amino acids. The germline V and J ends were trimmed by 0 bases and 5 bases, with 17 bases remaining between them. Here the CDR3 DNA reads TGCAGTGCTAGAGATCCCGTGGCAGGGCCCGACGAGCAGTACTTC. Translated: CSARDPVAGPDEQYF.

The chain couples TRBV7-2 to TRBJ1-2; D call uncertain. Trimming shortened V by 6 bases and J by 0 bases, and 5 bases separated the two germline ends. The CDR3 has 12 amino acids. The germline V gene has CDR1 SGHTA and CDR2 FQGNSA. CDR3 protein: CASRSTNYGYTF. DNA of the CDR3: TGTGCCAGCAGATCTACTAACTATGGCTACACCTTC.

The CDR3 DNA is TGTGCCAGCACCTCCCCCGTTTACGCCTACAATGAGCAGTTCTTC. Translation gives CASTSPVYAYNEQFF. The chain carries TRBV7-9 and TRBJ2-1; D call uncertain. Trimming took 7 bases from V and 2 from J, leaving 15 bases between them. There are 15 residues in the CDR3. The germline gives CDR1 SEHNR, CDR2 FQNEAQ (reference sequence).

This clonotype was found a few times. V is TRBV5-1 and J is TRBJ1-6; the D is unclear. The CDR3 runs to 15 residues. The ends were cut back, 4 bases at V and 11 bases at J, with 19 bases in the middle. Looked up from germline, CDR1 is SGHRS and CDR2 is YFSETQ. The CDR3 sequence: CASSPSDRGMAPLHF. The CDR3 DNA reads TGCGCCAGCAGCCCATCGGACCGAGGCATGGCACCCCTCCACTTT.

This clonotype was observed a few times. This sequence joins TRBV3-1 and TRBJ1-6; D is perhaps TRBD1 (5 bases). This CDR3 comprises 13 residues. Trimming removed 3 bases at V and 8 bases at J, with 8 bases between. CDR1 is LGHDT, CDR2 YNNKEL, per germline (reference sequence). CDR3 in DNA: TGTGCCAGCAGCCACCTGGGGGATTCACCCCTCCACTTT. Amino acids: CASSHLGDSPLHF.